What follows is one T cell receptor (beta chain) and its context. Its antigen is still unknown. Noted time point: sample taken at primary tumor resection. These data are taken from a study of spatial heterogeneity in lung cancer. General study findings and limits: Expanded intratumoral alpha and beta TCR counts tracked tumor mutation counts.

From the 5' RACE reads, TCRdb called clonotypes with MiXCR, one entry per CDR3 protein. Here the sample spans about 15,000 distinct CDR3 sequences, roughly 6.6% being singletons. CDR1 SGHDT and CDR2 YYEEEE come from the germline V gene. Trimming cost V 4 bases and J 4 bases, with 18 bases left between them. This CDR3 is built from 16 residues. V and J are TRBV5-6 and TRBJ2-1; possibly TRBD2 for D (6 bases). Sequences were derived from lung tumor tissue, sampled at surgery. This TCR was sampled from a male donor with early-stage non-small cell lung cancer. DNA for the CDR3: TGTGCCAGCAGCCTTGCCGGGACTCAAATGTACAATGAGCAGTTCTTC. It specifies CASSLAGTQMYNEQFF. Full variable domain (rest looked up from reference TRBV5-6 and TRBJ2-1): DAGVTQSPTHLIKTRGQQVTLRCSPKSGHDTVSWYQQALGQGPQFIFQYYEEEERQRGNFPDRFSGHQFPNYSSELNVNALLLGDSALYLCASSLAGTQMYNEQFFGPGTRLTVL.